The clone carrying this TCR beta chain came up once. Antigen: not known. Assay used: immunoSEQ multiplex PCR; TCRdb lists only in-frame clones, some missing. The table lists a few hundred thousand clones, around 90% of them singletons. CDR3 length: 12 amino acids. Looked up from germline, CDR1 is SNHLY and CDR2 is FYNNEI. J gave up 4 bases and V 10 bases, and 2 bases lay outside the gene matches. This record belongs to a study of cytomegalovirus exposure and HLA in healthy donors. Study in general: The approximately 110 validation repertoires used a platform that matched the one used for the approximately 690 first-cohort repertoires, as a later analysis reported.

The study's findings and limits: Cytomegalovirus status was reportedly diagnosed by the classifier with high sensitivity and specificity. Rarity marked most TCR sequences, yet some public TCRs occurred in many donors.

While the first cohort had 600 to 800 subjects, the donors belonged to the separate validation cohort of over a hundred subjects. The chain joins TRBV2 to TRBJ1-5; the match to TRBD1 covers 9 bases. The receptor was derived from a woman under 30 in good health and CMV-seronegative. Sequencing used PBMCs. CDR3 sequence reads: CATGQGNQPQHF. The CDR3, as DNA: TGTGCCACGGGACAGGGTAATCAGCCCCAGCATTTT.